The 25 T cell receptor beta chains reported below all come from one sample, sequenced in a study of beta chain features in type 1 diabetes. These TCRs are of unknown antigen specificity. Expressed TCRB transcripts were sequenced because the entire RNA isolate underwent reverse transcription. The method was immunoSEQ multiplex PCR; TCRdb's version includes in-frame clones alone and lacks a portion of them. The sample has fewer than 300,000 clones, roughly 20% seen once. Study results and limitations: Researchers report that Type 1 diabetes patients had moderately but significantly shorter TCRB CDR3s across all four CD4+ subsets.

Sequencing input: naive CD4+ T cells from blood. The receptors were sampled from a woman in her thirties or forties with type 1 diabetes.

This clone has only a few counts. This chain links TRBV19 with TRBJ2-7; perhaps TRBD2 as D (5 bases). Trimming removed 7 bases at V and 0 bases at J, with 16 bases between. Germline V gene sequence: CDR1 LNHDA, CDR2 SQIVND (reference sequence). This CDR3 region has 15 residues. CDR3 sequence (DNA): TGTGCCAGTACCTACTCCGGAGGTAACTCCTACGAGCAGTACTTC. Translated, it gives CASTYSGGNSYEQYF. Using reference TRBV19 and TRBJ2-7 for the parts outside the CDR3, the full variable domain is DGGITQSPKYLFRKEGQNVTLSCEQNLNHDAMYWYRQDPGQGLRLIYYSQIVNDFQKGDIAEGYSVSREKKESFPLTVTSAQKNPTAFYLCASTYSGGNSYEQYFGPGTRLTVT.

The V call is TRBV5-4, the J call TRBJ1-2; no clear D gene. The CDR3 covers 14 residues. Trimming took off 4 bases at V and 0 bases at J, with 10 bases between the two ends. In germline, CDR1 is SGHNT, CDR2 YYREEE (reference sequence). CDR3 sequence reads: CASSGGSANYGYTF. The DNA of the CDR3 is TGTGCCAGCAGCGGAGGTTCGGCTAACTATGGCTACACCTTC.

This clone was seen only a few times. This chain uses TRBV6-5 with TRBJ2-1, with 12 bases fitting TRBD1. The CDR3 has 15 amino acids. Germline V gene lookup returns CDR1 MNHEY and CDR2 SVGAGI. The V gene end was trimmed by 6 bases and the J gene end by 4 bases; junction bases not matched to a gene: 4. Here the CDR3 DNA reads TGTGCCAGCAGAGGGACAGGGGGCCTTTACAATGAGCAGTTCTTC. As protein: CASRGTGGLYNEQFF.

The rearrangement uses TRBV5-1 and TRBJ2-2; unclear D gene. The CDR3 extends over 13 amino acids. The ends were cut back, 0 bases at V and 4 bases at J, with 4 bases in the middle. Per germline, CDR1 SGHRS and CDR2 YFSETQ. In nucleotides, the CDR3 is TGCGCCAGCAGCTTGGCCCTCACCGGGGAGCTGTTTTTT. Its protein product is CASSLALTGELFF.

The rearrangement links TRBV6-6 to TRBJ2-7; maybe TRBD1 (5 bases). V was pared by 2 bases and J by 6 bases, with 11 bases between. The germline V gene has CDR1 MNHNY and CDR2 SVGAGI (reference sequence). The CDR3 covers 13 residues. The CDR3: CASSYDSAIEQYF. The CDR3 nucleotides read TGTGCCAGCAGTTACGACAGCGCTATCGAGCAGTACTTC.

The V call is TRBV30, the J call TRBJ1-1; 7 bases align to TRBD1. The CDR3 runs to 16 residues. The ends lost 0 bases at V and 1 base at J; junction bases unmatched: 8. The germline V gene encodes CDR1 GTSNPN and CDR2 SVGIG (reference sequence). The CDR3 DNA is TGTGCCTGGAGTGTTGACCCCCAGGGGGGGAACACTGAAGCTTTCTTT. Protein: CAWSVDPQGGNTEAFF.

Only a few counts were recorded for this clone. This chain joins TRBV7-9 and TRBJ2-3, with 11 bases aligning to TRBD2. The CDR3 sequence is 15 residues long. J was trimmed by 4 bases and V by 2 bases; bases with no gene match: 2. Germline V gives CDR1 SEHNR, CDR2 FQNEAQ (reference sequence). CDR3 protein: CASSLLAGGADTQYF. The DNA of the CDR3 is TGTGCCAGCAGCTTACTAGCGGGAGGAGCAGATACGCAGTATTTT.

The chain links TRBV5-1 to TRBJ1-2; 7 nucleotides line up with TRBD1. This CDR3 is 15 amino acids long. Unmatched junction bases numbered 8, after V lost 4 bases and J lost 2 bases. Germline values: CDR1 SGHRS, CDR2 YFSETQ. CDR3 DNA: TGCGCCAGCAGCGCCCGGACAGGCCCGAACTATGGCTACACCTTC. It translates to CASSARTGPNYGYTF.

The chain links TRBV5-4 to TRBJ2-2; no definite D call. V lost 0 bases and J 4 bases, leaving 4 bases between the germline ends. Germline loops: CDR1 SGHNT, CDR2 YYREEE (reference sequence). CDR3 length: 13 residues. CDR3 sequence (DNA): TGTGCCAGCAGCTTGGTAGTCACCGGGGAGCTGTTTTTT. This gives the protein CASSLVVTGELFF. The full variable domain, its missing parts supplied by reference TRBV5-4 and TRBJ2-2, is ETGVTQSPTHLIKTRGQQVTLRCSSQSGHNTVSWYQQALGQGPQFIFQYYREEENGRGNFPPRFSGLQFPNYSSELNVNALELDDSALYLCASSLVVTGELFFGEGSRLTVL.

The sample holds a few counts of this clone. The same CDR3 can be traced to other DNA sequences in this sample. V usage is TRBV15 and J usage is TRBJ2-1; D not resolved. Germline V gene data show CDR1 as LNHNV and CDR2 as YYDKDF (reference sequence). V was clipped by 0 bases and J by 0 bases, with 6 bases between them. The CDR3 is 15 amino acids. The CDR3 loop is CATSRDPSSYNEQFF. In nucleotides, the CDR3 is TGTGCCACCAGCAGAGACCCGAGCTCCTACAATGAGCAGTTCTTC.

The chain couples TRBV29-1 to TRBJ1-2; D remains ambiguous. V shed 2 bases and J shed 1 base, with 11 bases lying between them. The germline V gene has CDR1 SQVTM and CDR2 ANQGSEA. The CDR3 extends over 14 amino acids. The CDR3 sequence is CSVETGGDNYGYTF. The CDR3 DNA sequence: TGCAGCGTTGAAACGGGAGGCGATAACTATGGCTACACCTTC.

The V and J genes are TRBV9 and TRBJ1-2, with a tentative D call TRBD1 (5 bases). CDR3 length equals 15 residues. Trimming left V 0 bases short and J 8 bases short, with 17 bases between. From germline, CDR1 is SGDLS and CDR2 YYNGEE. The CDR3 sequence: CASSVEGLPGRGYTF. CDR3 nucleotide sequence: TGTGCCAGCAGCGTAGAGGGACTGCCCGGTCGGGGCTACACCTTC.

V is TRBV7-9 and J is TRBJ1-2, with TRBD1 identical over 7 bases. The V and J ends lost 3 bases and 0 bases, in that order; junction bases with no gene match: 10. Germline V CDR1 and CDR2: SEHNR, FQNEAQ (reference sequence). The CDR3 loop spans 17 amino acids. The CDR3 nucleotides read TGTGCCAGCAGCTTGCCGGGACAGCGCATGGCTAACTATGGCTACACCTTC. Translating it yields CASSLPGQRMANYGYTF.

The chain couples TRBV27 to TRBJ2-2, with 7 bases aligning to TRBD2. J gave up 8 bases and V 4 bases, and 7 bases lay outside the gene matches. This CDR3 comprises 14 residues. Germline V gene sequence: CDR1 MNHEY, CDR2 SMNVEV (reference sequence). The CDR3, as DNA: TGTGCCAGCAGTTCCCCGGGGGGAGGAGGGGAGCTGTTTTTT. Amino acids: CASSSPGGGGELFF.

This clone was counted only a few times. The rearrangement joins TRBV30 to TRBJ2-4; 10 bases are a match to TRBD2. Germline CDR1 reads GTSNPN; CDR2 reads SVGIG (reference sequence). CDR3 length: 18 amino acids. Trimming took 0 bases from V and 7 from J; bases not matched to a gene: 15. CDR3: CAWSVFGASGRARNIQYF. The CDR3 DNA sequence: TGTGCCTGGAGTGTCTTCGGGGCTAGCGGGAGAGCAAGGAACATTCAGTACTTC. Full variable domain (rest looked up from reference TRBV30 and TRBJ2-4): SQTIHQWPATLVQPVGSPLSLECTVEGTSNPNLYWYRQAAGRGLQLLFYSVGIGQISSEVPQNLSASRPQDRQFILSSKKLLLSDSGFYLCAWSVFGASGRARNIQYFGAGTRLSVL.

This clone was counted only a few times. This chain uses TRBV5-4 with TRBJ2-5, with D maybe TRBD2 (5 bases). Trimming shortened V by 4 bases and J by 2 bases, and 9 bases separated the two germline ends. The germline V gene has CDR1 SGHNT and CDR2 YYREEE (reference sequence). CDR3 size: 13 residues. CDR3 in amino acids: CASSAPGQETQYF. The CDR3 coding sequence is TGTGCCAGCAGCGCCCCGGGACAAGAGACCCAGTACTTC.

This clone was found a few times. This chain joins TRBV18 and TRBJ2-5; tentative D call: TRBD2 (6 bases). The germline V gene encodes CDR1 KGHSH and CDR2 LQKENI. The CDR3 runs 14 residues. V was clipped by 2 bases and J by 5 bases, with 12 bases between them. The CDR3 protein is CASSPRTTGETQYF. The CDR3 DNA is TGTGCCAGCTCACCAAGGACTACGGGGGAGACCCAGTACTTC.

CDR3 nucleotide sequence: TGCAGCGTTGAAGAGGGACAGCCTAACTATGGCTACACCTTC. Translating it yields CSVEEGQPNYGYTF. The chain joins TRBV29-1 to TRBJ1-2; 7 bases agree with TRBD1. This CDR3 is built from 14 residues. CDR1 SQVTM and CDR2 ANQGSEA come from the germline V gene. V lost 0 bases and J lost 0; bases outside the gene matches: 1. The whole variable domain, remainder taken from reference TRBV29-1 and TRBJ1-2, is SAVISQKPSRDICQRGTSLTIQCQVDSQVTMMFWYRQQPGQSLTLIATANQGSEATYESGFVIDKFPISRPNLTFSTLTVSNMSPEDSSIYLCSVEEGQPNYGYTFGSGTRLTVV.

The chain couples TRBV2 to TRBJ2-7, with 10 bases aligning to TRBD2. V trimming: 6 bases; J trimming: 1 base; junction bases outside the gene matches: 6. The germline gives CDR1 SNHLY, CDR2 FYNNEI. This CDR3 spans 15 amino acids. For the CDR3, the DNA is TGTGCCAGCAGATTTCTAGCGGGAGATTCCTACGAGCAGTACTTC. Residues: CASRFLAGDSYEQYF.

This chain links TRBV6-5 with TRBJ2-1; tentatively, D is TRBD2 (6 bases). V was shortened by 7 bases and J by 9 bases, with 16 bases between the two germline ends. The CDR3 has 13 amino acids. Germline CDR1 is MNHEY and CDR2 is SVGAGI. The CDR3: CASTPHSSGEQFF. CDR3 nucleotides: TGTGCCAGCACTCCCCACAGTAGCGGTGAGCAGTTCTTC.

This clone was seen only a few times. The V call is TRBV9, the J call TRBJ1-4; D gene ambiguous. Trimming left V 0 bases short and J 7 bases short, with 13 bases between. CDR1 SGDLS and CDR2 YYNGEE come from the germline V gene. The CDR3 contains 15 residues. CDR3 in DNA: TGTGCCAGCAGCGTAGGCAGGTACTCGACTGAAAAACTGTTTTTT. This sequence encodes CASSVGRYSTEKLFF.

This clone was picked up a small number of times. V usage is TRBV6-5 and J usage is TRBJ2-1, with 10 nucleotides matching TRBD2. The length of the CDR3 is 16 residues. CDR1 is MNHEY, CDR2 SVGAGI, per germline. The J segment lost 12 bases and the V segment lost 0 bases, leaving 11 bases of the junction unmatched. For the CDR3, the DNA is TGTGCCAGCAGTTACTCGGGTAGCGGGGGGCCGCGAAGGCAGTTCTTC. Translating gives CASSYSGSGGPRRQFF.

This clone was seen a handful of times. This chain uses TRBV5-4 with TRBJ2-5; D uncertain. The CDR3 covers 14 residues. Germline V lookup: CDR1 SGHNT, CDR2 YYREEE (reference sequence). V lost 1 base and J lost 2, with 9 bases in between. As DNA, the CDR3 is TGTGCCAGCAGCTTGAGGTCAGGTCAAGAGACCCAGTACTTC. Translated, it gives CASSLRSGQETQYF. Full variable domain (remainder filled in from reference TRBV5-4 and TRBJ2-5): ETGVTQSPTHLIKTRGQQVTLRCSSQSGHNTVSWYQQALGQGPQFIFQYYREEENGRGNFPPRFSGLQFPNYSSELNVNALELDDSALYLCASSLRSGQETQYFGPGTRLLVL.

The V and J genes are TRBV28 and TRBJ2-7; TRBD1 might be the D (6 bases). V dropped 2 bases and J dropped 0 bases, with 11 bases sitting between them. This CDR3 is 15 amino acids long. CDR1 and CDR2 from the germline V gene are MDHEN and SYDVKM. CDR3 sequence: CASSLGGASSYEQYF. In DNA form, the CDR3 reads TGTGCCAGCAGTTTAGGGGGCGCGAGCTCCTACGAGCAGTACTTC.

CDR3 protein: CASSQDPSGQGGAFF. Written as DNA, the CDR3 is TGTGCCAGCAGCCAAGACCCCTCCGGACAGGGTGGAGCTTTCTTT. The V gene is TRBV4-2, the J gene TRBJ1-1; 8 bases agree with TRBD1. Germline CDR1 LGHNA, CDR2 YNFKEQ. This CDR3 has 15 residues. Trimming removed 0 bases from V and 10 bases from J; junction bases left unmatched: 10.